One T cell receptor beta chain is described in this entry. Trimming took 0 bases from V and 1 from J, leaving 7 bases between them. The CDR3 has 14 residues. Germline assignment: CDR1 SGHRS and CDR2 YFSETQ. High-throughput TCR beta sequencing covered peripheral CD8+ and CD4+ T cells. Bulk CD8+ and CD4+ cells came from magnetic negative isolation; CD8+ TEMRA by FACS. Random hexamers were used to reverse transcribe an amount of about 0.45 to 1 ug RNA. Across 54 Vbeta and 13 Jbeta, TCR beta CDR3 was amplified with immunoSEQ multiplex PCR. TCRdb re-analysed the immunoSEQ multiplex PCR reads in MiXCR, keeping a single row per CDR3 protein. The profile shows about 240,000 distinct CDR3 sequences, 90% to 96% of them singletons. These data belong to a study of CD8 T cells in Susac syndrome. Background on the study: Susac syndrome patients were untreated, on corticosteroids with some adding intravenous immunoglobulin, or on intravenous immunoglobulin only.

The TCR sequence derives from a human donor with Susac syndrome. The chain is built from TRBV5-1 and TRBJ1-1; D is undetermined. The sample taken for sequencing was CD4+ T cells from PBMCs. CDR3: CASSLVSTNTEAFF. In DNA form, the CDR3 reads TGCGCCAGCAGCTTGGTGTCGACGAACACTGAAGCTTTCTTT.